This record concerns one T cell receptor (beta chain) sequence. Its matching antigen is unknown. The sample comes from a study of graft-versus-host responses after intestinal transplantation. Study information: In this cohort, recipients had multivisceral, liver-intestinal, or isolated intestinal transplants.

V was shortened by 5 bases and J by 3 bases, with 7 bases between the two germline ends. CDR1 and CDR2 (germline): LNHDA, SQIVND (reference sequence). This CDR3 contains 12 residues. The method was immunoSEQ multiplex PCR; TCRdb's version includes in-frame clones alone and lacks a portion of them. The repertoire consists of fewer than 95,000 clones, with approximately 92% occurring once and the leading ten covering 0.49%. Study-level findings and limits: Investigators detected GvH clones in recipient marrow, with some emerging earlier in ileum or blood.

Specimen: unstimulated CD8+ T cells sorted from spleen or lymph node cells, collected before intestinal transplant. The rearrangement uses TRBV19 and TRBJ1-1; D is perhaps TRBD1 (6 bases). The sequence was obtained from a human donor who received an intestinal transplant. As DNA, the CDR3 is TGTGCCAGTAGTTGGGGGCACACTGAAGCTTTCTTT. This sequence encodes CASSWGHTEAFF.